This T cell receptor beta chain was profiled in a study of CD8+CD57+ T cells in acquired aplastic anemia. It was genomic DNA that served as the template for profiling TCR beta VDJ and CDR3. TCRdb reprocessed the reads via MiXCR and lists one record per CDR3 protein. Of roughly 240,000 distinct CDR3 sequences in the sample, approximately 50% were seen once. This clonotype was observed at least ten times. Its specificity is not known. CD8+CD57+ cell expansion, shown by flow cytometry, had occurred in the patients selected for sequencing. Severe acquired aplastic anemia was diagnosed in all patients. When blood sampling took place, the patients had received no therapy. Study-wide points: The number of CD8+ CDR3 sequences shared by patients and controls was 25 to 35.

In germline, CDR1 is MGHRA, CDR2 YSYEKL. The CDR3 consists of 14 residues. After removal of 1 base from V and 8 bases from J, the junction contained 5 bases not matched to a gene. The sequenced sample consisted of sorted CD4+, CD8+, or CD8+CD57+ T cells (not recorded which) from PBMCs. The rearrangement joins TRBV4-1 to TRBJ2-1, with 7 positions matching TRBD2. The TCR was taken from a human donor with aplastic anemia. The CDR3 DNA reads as TGCGCCAGCAGCCAAGGGGGAGGGTTGGATGAGCAGTTCTTC. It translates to CASSQGGGLDEQFF.